A selection of T cell receptor beta chains follows, all from one sample in a study of technical replicates of blood from a handful of donors. Profiling relied on immunoSEQ multiplex PCR, and the TCRdb table lists in-frame clones only, not all of them. The table includes about 68,000 clones, about 97% detected once. The sample comprised T cells isolated from PBMCs. The receptors derive from a human donor in good health. The CDR3 runs from the conserved cysteine through the conserved F or W. The D gene is left open where the match is weak. The size entry is marked missing in some rows and otherwise reads once, few, many or a size class.

CDR3 length,clone size,V gene,J gene,D gene,CDR3 DNA,CDR3 protein
16,-,TRBV27,TRBJ2-5,TRBD2,TGTGCCAGCAGTCCCAGGAGACTAGCGGGGAAAGAGACCCAGTACTTC,CASSPRRLAGKETQYF
15,-,TRBV6-6,TRBJ2-7,TRBD1,TGTGCCAGCAGTTACTCGGGCGGGACAGGGTACGAGCAGTACTTC,CASSYSGGTGYEQYF
15,-,TRBV11-2,TRBJ2-1,TRBD2,TGTGCCAGCAGCCTGAGCGGGAGGATGAACAATGAGCAGTTCTTC,CASSLSGRMNNEQFF
15,-,TRBV7-9,TRBJ2-7,-,TGTGCCAGCAGCTTAGTTTTAGGGGGCTCCTACGAGCAGTACTTC,CASSLVLGGSYEQYF
14,-,TRBV11-2,TRBJ2-7,TRBD2,TGTGCCAGCAGCTATGGGGGGGTCCCCTACGAGCAGTACTTC,CASSYGGVPYEQYF
15,-,TRBV2,TRBJ1-5,TRBD1,TGTGCCAGCAGCCGGGAGGGACAGGGATTAGAGCCCCAGCATTTT,CASSREGQGLEPQHF
15,-,TRBV7-2,TRBJ2-1,TRBD1,TGTGCCAGCATCTATCGGACAGGGAACTACAATGAGCAGTTCTTC,CASIYRTGNYNEQFF
11,-,TRBV30,TRBJ2-7,-,TGTGCCTGGAGTCGTTCCTACGAGCAGTACTTC,CAWSRSYEQYF
13,-,TRBV11-2,TRBJ2-7,-,TGTGCCAGTCTCGGGGGAGAGACCTACGAGCAGTACTTC,CASLGGETYEQYF
18,-,TRBV7-8,TRBJ1-1,TRBD1,TGTGCCAGCAGCTTAGTTGGGACAGGGACACCCGCGGCCACTGAAGCTTTCTTT,CASSLVGTGTPAATEAFF
15,-,TRBV19,TRBJ1-1,-,TGTGCCAGTAGAAATCCCCCAGGGGTAGTCACTGAAGCTTTCTTT,CASRNPPGVVTEAFF
17,-,TRBV18,TRBJ2-1,TRBD2,TGTGCCAGCTCAGACGCCCAGGGTAGCGGGAGGCAGAATGAGCAGTTCTTC,CASSDAQGSGRQNEQFF
13,-,TRBV12-5,TRBJ1-5,-,TGTGCTAGTGGTTTGGTAGAGTGGCAGCCCCAGCATTTT,CASGLVEWQPQHF
16,-,TRBV6-6,TRBJ2-3,TRBD1,TGTGCCAGCAGTCAAATCGGGACAGGGAGGACAGATACGCAGTATTTT,CASSQIGTGRTDTQYF
16,-,TRBV7-2,TRBJ2-1,-,TGTGCCAGCAGCATCCAGGGGGGCTACTCCTACAATGAGCAGTTCTTC,CASSIQGGYSYNEQFF
13,-,TRBV30,TRBJ1-2,TRBD1,TGTGCCTGGAGTGTGGGGACAGGGGTTGGCTACACCTTC,CAWSVGTGVGYTF
15,-,TRBV9,TRBJ2-7,TRBD1,TGTGCCAGCAGCCCCCGACAGGGAAACCACTACGAGCAGTACTTC,CASSPRQGNHYEQYF
16,once,TRBV5-4,TRBJ2-3,TRBD1,TGTGCCAGCAGCTACCCGGGACAGGGCTGGGCAGATACGCAGTATTTT,CASSYPGQGWADTQYF
18,-,TRBV4-2,TRBJ2-6,-,TGTGCCAGCAGCCAAGATGTTCCAGGGAACTCTGGGGCCAACGTCCTGACTTTC,CASSQDVPGNSGANVLTF
15,-,TRBV14,TRBJ2-1,TRBD2,TGTGCCAGCAGCCAAATTAGCGGGAGGTGGAATGAGCAGTTCTTC,CASSQISGRWNEQFF
13,-,TRBV27,TRBJ1-2,-,TGTGCCAGCAGTTTTTCAGGGGAGGGGGGCTACACCTTC,CASSFSGEGGYTF
16,-,TRBV15,TRBJ2-7,-,TGTGCCACCAGCAGAGTATCAAGCGGTTGGTCCTACGAGCAGTACTTC,CATSRVSSGWSYEQYF
14,once,TRBV10-1,TRBJ1-1,-,TGCGCCAGCAGTGAGACCAGACCTAGCACTGAAGCTTTCTTT,CASSETRPSTEAFF
16,-,TRBV7-6,TRBJ2-3,-,TGTGCCAGCAGCTCCCCCTGGCGGCGGGACCCAGATACGCAGTATTTT,CASSSPWRRDPDTQYF
16,once,TRBV4-2,TRBJ2-7,TRBD2,TGTGCCAGCAGCCAAGTCCCTGGACTAGCGGGACACGAGCAGTACTTC,CASSQVPGLAGHEQYF
14,-,TRBV5-4,TRBJ1-1,-,TGTGCCAGCAAGGAAGGGGTCGTCACGATTGAAGCTTTCTTT,CASKEGVVTIEAFF
14,-,TRBV5-1,TRBJ2-7,TRBD1,TGCGCCAGCAGCTTGATGACAGGGAATTACGAGCAGTACTTC,CASSLMTGNYEQYF
11,-,TRBV6-5,TRBJ2-7,-,TGTGCCAGTAGACAGTCCTACGAGCAGTACTTC,CASRQSYEQYF
15,once,TRBV18,TRBJ2-1,TRBD1,TGTGCCAGCTCTCCGGGACAGGGGGCCTACAATGAGCAGTTCTTC,CASSPGQGAYNEQFF
12,-,TRBV11-3,TRBJ1-1,-,TGTGCCACTTCGGGAGGCGGGACAGAAGCTTTCTTT,CATSGGGTEAFF
15,-,TRBV11-2,TRBJ2-3,-,TGTGCCAGCAGCTTAGTCGGGACTAGCACAGATACGCAGTATTTT,CASSLVGTSTDTQYF
15,-,TRBV6-5,TRBJ2-2,TRBD1,TGTGCCAGCAGGGAGGACAGGGGACGTGGCGGGGAGCTGTTTTTT,CASREDRGRGGELFF
11,-,TRBV12-1,TRBJ2-7,-,TGTGCCAGCAGCGTGAGCTACGAGCAGTACTTC,CASSVSYEQYF
17,-,TRBV7-3,TRBJ2-3,TRBD2,TGTGCCAGCAGCCCACTAGCGGGGACTTCTAGCACAGATACGCAGTATTTT,CASSPLAGTSSTDTQYF
16,-,TRBV5-4,TRBJ1-1,TRBD1,TGTGCCAGCAGCCCTGACAGGGGAAGGGTGAACACTGAAGCTTTCTTT,CASSPDRGRVNTEAFF
15,-,TRBV5-1,TRBJ1-5,TRBD1,TGCGCCAGCAGCATGCAGGGGGCTTCAAATCAGCCCCAGCATTTT,CASSMQGASNQPQHF
13,-,TRBV5-5,TRBJ2-7,TRBD2,TGTGCCAGCTCCGCGGGAGATAGGTACGAGCAGTACTTC,CASSAGDRYEQYF
14,once,TRBV10-3,TRBJ1-5,-,TGTGCCACCAACAGACAGGCCCTCAATCAGCCCCAGCATTTT,CATNRQALNQPQHF
15,once,TRBV6-5,TRBJ2-7,TRBD2,TGTGCCAGCAGTTACTCGTTCCTAGCGGGAGGGGAGCAGTACTTC,CASSYSFLAGGEQYF
12,-,TRBV2,TRBJ2-3,-,TGTGCCACCCCAGGGTCGGGAGATACGCAGTATTTT,CATPGSGDTQYF